This TCR beta chain was sequenced during a study of cytotoxic CD8 clonotypes in ibrutinib-treated CLL. Study-wide context: IGHV unmutated around 17; relapsed/refractory approximately 10; treatment-naive under 16. Across samples, productive templates numbered about 240,000 and productive rearrangements reached 94,082 on average. General study results and limits: Stable or contracted on treatment, public clonotypes were also uncommon.

As for this clone: Its specificity is not known.

The protocol was immunoSEQ multiplex PCR, while the TCRdb copy is restricted to in-frame clones and leaves out a portion. The repertoire holds 100,000 to 150,000 clones, 80% to 90% seen once, with under 2.5% in the top ten. This TCR was sampled from a human donor with chronic lymphocytic leukemia. The material was PBMCs, obtained after 24 months of ibrutinib treatment.

As DNA, the CDR3 is TGTGCCAGTAGTATCTCGACAGGGATAACCTACGAGCAGTACTTC. This translates into CASSISTGITYEQYF. The chain links TRBV19 to TRBJ2-7, with 7 bases fitting TRBD1. Losses at the gene ends were 3 bases for V and 2 bases for J; bases not matched to a gene: 7. The germline V gene has CDR1 LNHDA and CDR2 SQIVND (reference sequence). This CDR3 is 15 amino acids long.